The following is a TCR beta chain sequence with its context. The specificity of this receptor is unknown. No clone much larger than this one lies a single base away; base qualities are absent. A single peripheral blood draw of roughly 0.11 L on average was collected from each donor into heparinised tubes. Naive, central memory, regulatory and stem cell-like memory CD4+ T cells were sorted on a BD FACSAria II using a panel including CD45RO, CCR7, CD25, CD127, CD95 and CD27. Every sorted population had a purity above 95%. PBMCs were isolated right away by Lymphoprep density gradient centrifugation and were stained directly, without culture. So that batch effects would be minimized, each experiment stained and sorted samples in pairs, pairing one healthy donor with one patient. This specimen belongs to a study of beta chain features in type 1 diabetes (dated by TCRdb to 2016 to 2019). In the study overall: Mean age, gender distribution, total cell number and subset yield did not differ between patients and healthy donors. A total of some 100,000,000 sorted cells were examined across all samples, and the number of cells per subset was strongly correlated with RNA yield. In the study, recently diagnosed type 1 diabetes patients and matched healthy donors were compared on the TCRB repertoires of their sorted circulating CD4+ T cell subsets. Whereas all 30 or so donors provided naive and central memory subsets, regulatory and stem cell-like memory subsets were isolated from just 8 patients and about 8 healthy donors. General study outcomes and caveats: At VDJ recombination sites, patients with type 1 diabetes made fewer insertions and deleted more nucleotides, a pattern implying thymic rearrangement abnormalities. Because cDNA was sequenced instead of genomic DNA, highly expressing activated cells could be over-represented, though the groups showed no difference in activation or CD3 levels. Naive, central memory and regulatory TCRB repertoires appeared to be more similar among patients than among healthy donors. PCR may preferentially amplify shorter templates, but because patient and control samples were amplified and corrected together, any resulting skew would affect both groups equally. HLA sub-analyses involved small numbers of individuals, so any influence of HLA type on TCRB rearrangement remained unresolved. Type 1 diabetes patients showed a moderate but significant shortening of TCRB CDR3 length in all four CD4+ subsets.

The entire isolated RNA was reverse transcribed using the High Capacity cDNA Reverse Transcription Kit, and thus expressed TCRB transcripts were sequenced. Deep immunoSEQ sequencing was performed on naive, central memory and regulatory T cell samples, with an average of around 3.5 million total reads per sample. Sorted cells were lysed in RLT buffer and RNA was extracted with DNase-treated RNeasy Micro or Mini kits, depending on cell number. Each cell subset was processed on its own to prevent cross-contamination, while patient and healthy donor samples were processed together. The immunoSEQ multiplex PCR was used to amplify TCRB sequences from cDNA, yielding 87-bp fragments that span the CDR3 region. Sequencing of the amplicons was done on the Illumina HiSeq platform. On the authors' methods: PCR bias was corrected computationally using synthetic template baselines, and reads within Hamming distance 2 were collapsed, with unmergeable singletons discarded. Reads were aligned to IMGT to assign V, D and J genes, CDR3 length, and insertions or deletions at six rearrangement sites. Clonotype counts were normalized to sorted cell number within each subset before computing true diversity and Gini coefficients with the tcR R package. The overlap coefficient, calculated on TCRB nucleotide sequences, was used to measure repertoire sharing. Entries here come from immuneACCESS through TCRdb and include only in-frame sequences with V and J called. Some clones fail to appear in such tables; in the studies checked, an unresolved V gene covers under half of the shortfall, and the cause of the remainder is unknown. V and J calls and clone size are copied from that table; D and trimming were computed from the DNA. The sample table contains some 350,000 clones; only one count was recorded for over 8.5% of them. The ten most abundant clones make up about 0.64% of the sample.

Spanning cysteine to phenylalanine, the CDR3 consists of 18 amino acids. The CDR3 DNA has 54 bases and is translated from base 1. Unmatched junction bases come to 11, with V trimmed by 1 base and J by 2 bases. Looking up the germline V gene yields CDR1 SGHTA and CDR2 FQGNSA. Sequenced sample: central memory CD4+ T cells from blood. The chain was built from TRBV7-2 and TRBJ2-1, and TRBD2 aligns with 7 junction nucleotides. The clonotype comes from a young man with type 1 diabetes. CDR3 region: CASSLGVIGRETYNEQFF. The DNA is as follows: TGTGCCAGCAGCTTAGGAGTCATAGGGCGGGAGACCTACAATGAGCAGTTCTTC.